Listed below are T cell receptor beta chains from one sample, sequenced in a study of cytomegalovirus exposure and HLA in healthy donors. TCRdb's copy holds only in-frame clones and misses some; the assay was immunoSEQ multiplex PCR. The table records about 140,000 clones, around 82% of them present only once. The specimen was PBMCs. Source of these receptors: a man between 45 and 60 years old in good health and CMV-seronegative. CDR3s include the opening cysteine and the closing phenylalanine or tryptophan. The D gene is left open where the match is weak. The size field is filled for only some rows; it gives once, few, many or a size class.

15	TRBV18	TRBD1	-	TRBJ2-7	TGTGCCAGCTCACAACCGACAGGGATGATCTACGAGCAGTACTTC	CASSQPTGMIYEQYF
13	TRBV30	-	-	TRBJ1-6	TGTGCCTGGAGTGCCGGAAGGGGCCACTCCAGACACTTT	CAWSAGRGHSRHF
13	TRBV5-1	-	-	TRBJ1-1	TGCGCCAGCAGCTTGCCGGGGAACACTGAAGCTTTCTTT	CASSLPGNTEAFF
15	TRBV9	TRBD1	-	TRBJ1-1	TGTGCCAGCAGCGTAGACAGGGGTACGAACACTGAAGCTTTCTTT	CASSVDRGTNTEAFF
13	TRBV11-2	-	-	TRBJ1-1	TGTGCCAGCAGCTTAGATCGCGCTGCTGAAGCTTTCTTT	CASSLDRAAEAFF
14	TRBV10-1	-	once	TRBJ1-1	TGCGCCAGCAGTGAGTCCCAGGTCGACACTGAAGCTTTCTTT	CASSESQVDTEAFF
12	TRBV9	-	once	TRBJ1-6	TGTGCCAGCAGCGTAGCTAACGGAGCCCTCCACTTT	CASSVANGALHF
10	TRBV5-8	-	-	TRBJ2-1	TGTGCCAGCAGCTTCGGTTCTCAGTTCTTC	CASSFGSQFF
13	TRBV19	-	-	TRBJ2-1	TGTGCCAGTAGTATCGGAGAAACCAATGAGCAGTTCTTC	CASSIGETNEQFF
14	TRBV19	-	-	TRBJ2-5	TGTGCCAGTAGTATTTCTGGGGGGTCGGAGACCCAGTACTTC	CASSISGGSETQYF
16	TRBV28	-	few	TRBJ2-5	TGTGCCAGCAGTACCAGGGGGGTGGAGGGCAAAGAGACCCAGTACTTC	CASSTRGVEGKETQYF
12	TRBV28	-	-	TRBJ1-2	TGTGCCAGCAATGGGGAGAGGTATGGCTACACCTTC	CASNGERYGYTF
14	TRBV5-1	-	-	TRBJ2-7	TGCGCCAGCAGCTTGGGGGGGCTAGACTACGAGCAGTACTTC	CASSLGGLDYEQYF
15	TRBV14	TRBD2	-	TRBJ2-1	TGTGCCAGCAGCCAAGTCGCGGGAGCGAGTAATGAGCAGTTCTTC	CASSQVAGASNEQFF
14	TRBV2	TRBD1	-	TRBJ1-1	TGTGCCAGCAAGAGGGGGACAGGGCCCACTGAAGCTTTCTTT	CASKRGTGPTEAFF
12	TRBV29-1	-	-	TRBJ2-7	TGCAGCGTTGGGAACGGGGCCTACGAGCAGTACTTC	CSVGNGAYEQYF
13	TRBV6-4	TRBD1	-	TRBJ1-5	TGTGCCAGTGGGACAGGGGATGATCAGCCCCAGCATTTT	CASGTGDDQPQHF
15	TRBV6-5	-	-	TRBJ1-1	TGTGCCAGCAGTTACGTGGGAGCCCCGAACACTGAAGCTTTCTTT	CASSYVGAPNTEAFF
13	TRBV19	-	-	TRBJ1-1	TGTGCCAGTAGTACTTGGGGGGAGACTGAAGCTTTCTTT	CASSTWGETEAFF
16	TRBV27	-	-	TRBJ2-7	TGTGCCAGCAGTTTTTTCGGAGGGGGGGGCCCCTACGAGCAGTACTTC	CASSFFGGGGPYEQYF
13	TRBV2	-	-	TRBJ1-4	TGTGCCAGCCTCGGGGGGCGGGGAGAAAAACTGTTTTTT	CASLGGRGEKLFF
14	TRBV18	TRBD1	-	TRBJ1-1	TGTGCCAGCCTGCGGGACAGGCGAGGGACTGAAGCTTTCTTT	CASLRDRRGTEAFF
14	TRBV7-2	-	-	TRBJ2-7	TGTGCCAGCAGCCAGGGGATGGGCTCCTACGAGCAGTACTTC	CASSQGMGSYEQYF
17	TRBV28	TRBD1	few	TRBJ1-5	TGTGCCAGCAGAAGGACAGGGGCGCGAAGCCTCAATCAGCCCCAGCATTTT	CASRRTGARSLNQPQHF
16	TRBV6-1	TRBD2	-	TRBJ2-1	TGTGCCAGCAGTGAAGCCCTAGCGGGAGGAACGAATGAGCAGTTCTTC	CASSEALAGGTNEQFF
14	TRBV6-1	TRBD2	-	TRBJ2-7	TGTGCCAGCAGTCCCCCGGGACTAGCGAGAGAGCAGTACTTC	CASSPPGLAREQYF
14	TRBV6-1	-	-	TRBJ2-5	TGTGCCAGCAGTGATGGAGGGTCCCAAGAGACCCAGTACTTC	CASSDGGSQETQYF
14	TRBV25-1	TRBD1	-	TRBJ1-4	TGTGCCAGCAGTGGGGACAGGGAGGGCGAAAAACTGTTTTTT	CASSGDREGEKLFF
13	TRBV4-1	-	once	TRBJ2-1	TGCGCCAGCAGCCAAGACCAGGGACACGAGCAGTTCTTC	CASSQDQGHEQFF
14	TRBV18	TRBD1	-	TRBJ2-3	TGTGCCAGCTCACCCGGACAGGGCTCAGATACGCAGTATTTT	CASSPGQGSDTQYF
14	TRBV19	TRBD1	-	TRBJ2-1	TGTGCCAGTAGAGGGACAGGGATTTTCCATGAGCAGTTCTTC	CASRGTGIFHEQFF